A selection of T cell receptor beta chains follows, all from one sample in a study of CD8 T cells in Susac syndrome. TCRdb used MiXCR to reprocess the immunoSEQ multiplex PCR reads, holding one entry per CDR3 protein. The sample yields around 150,000 distinct CDR3 sequences, 90% to 95% seen once. The specimen was CD4+ T cells from PBMCs. These receptors all stem from a human donor in good health. CDR3s include the opening cysteine and the closing phenylalanine or tryptophan. The D gene is left open where the match is weak. Clone size is stated in some rows and not others, as once, few, many or a class when expanded.

v_call: TRBV6-1
d_call: -
clone_size: -
j_call: TRBJ1-2
cdr3_nt: TGTGCCAGCAGCTCAGAACAGTTTAACTATGGCTACACCTTC
cdr3_aa: CASSSEQFNYGYTF

v_call: TRBV6-1
d_call: -
clone_size: -
j_call: TRBJ2-5
cdr3_nt: TGTGCCAGCAGTGAAGTATTGCAGCAAGAGACCCAGTACTTC
cdr3_aa: CASSEVLQQETQYF

v_call: TRBV7-9
d_call: TRBD2
clone_size: once
j_call: TRBJ2-5
cdr3_nt: TGTGCCAGCAGCAGGACTAGCGGGGGGGGACAAGAGACCCAGTACTTC
cdr3_aa: CASSRTSGGGQETQYF

v_call: TRBV4-2
d_call: -
clone_size: -
j_call: TRBJ2-7
cdr3_nt: TGTGCCAGCAGCCAAGAAACCCCCTTCTCCTACGAGCAGTACTTC
cdr3_aa: CASSQETPFSYEQYF

v_call: TRBV19
d_call: TRBD1
clone_size: once
j_call: TRBJ1-5
cdr3_nt: TGTGCCAGTAGCGAGAACAGGGGGCCGGCGGGCAATCAGCCCCAGCATTTT
cdr3_aa: CASSENRGPAGNQPQHF

v_call: TRBV12-3/TRBV12-4
d_call: TRBD2
clone_size: -
j_call: TRBJ2-7
cdr3_nt: TGTGCCAGCAGGGTGACTAGCGGGGGGTCCTATGAGGAGCAGTACTTC
cdr3_aa: CASRVTSGGSYEEQYF

v_call: TRBV6-5
d_call: TRBD1
clone_size: -
j_call: TRBJ2-7
cdr3_nt: TGTGCCAGCAGTTACGCCGGGACAGGGGGATACGAGCAGTACTTC
cdr3_aa: CASSYAGTGGYEQYF

v_call: TRBV6-2/TRBV6-3
d_call: TRBD1
clone_size: -
j_call: TRBJ1-1
cdr3_nt: TGTGCCAGCGGGACAGCCTACACTGAAGCTTTCTTT
cdr3_aa: CASGTAYTEAFF

v_call: TRBV7-3
d_call: -
clone_size: -
j_call: TRBJ1-5
cdr3_nt: TGTGCCAGCAAGGGCAGGGACTTCCATCAGCCCCAGCATTTT
cdr3_aa: CASKGRDFHQPQHF

v_call: TRBV6-1
d_call: TRBD1
clone_size: once
j_call: TRBJ1-5
cdr3_nt: TGTGCCAGCATGTACAGGGGGGATCAGCCCCAGCATTTT
cdr3_aa: CASMYRGDQPQHF

v_call: TRBV9
d_call: TRBD1
clone_size: -
j_call: TRBJ1-3
cdr3_nt: TGTGCCAGCAGCGGGAGGGACAGGGGAACTGGAAACACCATATATTTT
cdr3_aa: CASSGRDRGTGNTIYF

v_call: TRBV6-2/TRBV6-3
d_call: -
clone_size: -
j_call: TRBJ1-5
cdr3_nt: TGTGCCAGCAGGAGAGGGGGTTTCAATCAGCCCCAGCATTTT
cdr3_aa: CASRRGGFNQPQHF

v_call: TRBV7-3
d_call: -
clone_size: -
j_call: TRBJ2-6
cdr3_nt: TGTGCCAGCAAGGGGGCTGGGGCCAACGTCCTGACTTTC
cdr3_aa: CASKGAGANVLTF

v_call: TRBV20-1
d_call: -
clone_size: -
j_call: TRBJ2-6
cdr3_nt: TGCAGTGCTAGAGCCCACGGCGGCTCTGGGGCCAACGTCCTGACTTTC
cdr3_aa: CSARAHGGSGANVLTF

v_call: TRBV20-1
d_call: -
clone_size: -
j_call: TRBJ2-3
cdr3_nt: TGCAGTGCTGATTTTAGAGATACGCAGTATTTT
cdr3_aa: CSADFRDTQYF